This TCR beta chain was obtained from a study of T cells in Graves' hyperthyroidism and ophthalmopathy. Notes on the study in general: Model output signaled ophthalmopathy a median around 6.9 months ahead of onset.

What was amplified from RNA transcripts were TCR beta CDR3 regions. The HTBI set primed first-round TCR CDR3 RT-PCR. One entry per CDR3 protein results from TCRdb running MiXCR on the multiplex PCR reads. The sample records about 840,000 distinct CDR3 sequences, 38% being singletons. CDR3 size: 13 residues. V shed 2 bases and J shed 4 bases, with 11 bases lying between them. Germline V gene sequence: CDR1 SQVTM, CDR2 ANQGSEA. This clonotype was counted ten times or more. Its antigen is not identified. Specimen: blood. The chain couples TRBV29-1 to TRBJ1-2; D call uncertain. The TCR was taken from a man aged 18 to 29 with Graves' hyperthyroidism. The CDR3 is CSVESGETYGYTF. In nucleotides, the CDR3 is TGCAGCGTTGAATCCGGGGAAACCTATGGCTACACCTTC.